This T cell receptor beta chain was sequenced during a study of a mutant IDH1 vaccine in newly diagnosed glioma (dated by TCRdb to the early 2020s). General notes on the study: In the chemotherapy-containing groups, vaccination started alongside temozolomide cycles, whereas in patients who had radiotherapy alone it started 4-6 weeks after radiotherapy. The week-35 safety follow-up was designated visit V12, and the week-47 end of study was designated visit V13. Peripheral blood was drawn at six visits: V03 (baseline), V05, V07, V10, V12 and V13. Prior to enrollment, standard therapy consisting of radiotherapy alone, temozolomide alone, or radiochemotherapy with temozolomide had been administered to patients, with the combination being received by most patients. Of the approximately 32 treated patients, approximately 62% were male and approximately 38% were female, and the mean age was approximately 39 years. Longitudinal TCRB deep sequencing was done for some 26 treated patients, wherever samples were available for exploratory analyses. Findings and caveats that apply to the study as a whole: PBMC samples for TCRB deep sequencing were selected based on availability. Immune responses induced by the vaccine were seen in around 93% of patients across multiple MHC alleles. The authors stated that sample limitations prevented analyses of patient blood samples from being reproduced. No apparent relationship was observed between pseudoprogression and alterations in the top peripheral T cell clonotypes detected by TCRB sequencing.

The method was the immunoSEQ multiplex PCR assay. Following the manufacturer's protocol, the hsTCRB Kit was used to amplify rearranged TCR beta chain sequences. TCRB libraries were sequenced on an Illumina MiSeq. The study's own analysis went as follows. The proprietary platform of the kit vendor was used for demultiplexing, trimming and gene mapping. TCRdb limited this immuneACCESS table to in-frame rearrangements with V and J called. A share of clones is missing; checked studies link under half to unresolved V genes, and the rest is unexplained. The V and J calls and clone size were taken over from that table, and D and trimming were inferred from the DNA. Recorded for this sample are tens of thousands of clones; roughly 71% of them occurred a single time. Of the sample, about 4.9% is held by the ten largest clones. This clone was seen just once. What this receptor recognizes is not known. Base quality data are lacking; no much larger clone is found one base away.

The time point label here, explained by the study, means: week 35, safety follow-up. A 20-mer mutant IDH1 peptide at 300 micrograms in Montanide made up each vaccine dose, which was injected subcutaneously together with topical imiquimod. Eight vaccinations were administered to patients in weeks 1, 3, 5, 7, 11, 15, 19 and 23, corresponding to visits V03 through V10. Newly diagnosed WHO grade 3 or 4 IDH1-mutant astrocytomas showing loss of nuclear ATRX were present in the donors. The samples were drawn from NOA16, a multicentre, single-arm, open-label phase I trial in Germany that tested a mutant IDH1 peptide vaccine in humans for the first time. The DNeasy Blood and Tissue Kit was used to extract genomic DNA from EDTA blood for TCRB sequencing. This specimen was PBMCs, taken from a glioma patient whose treatment included an IDH1 peptide vaccine. The receptor comes from a middle-aged man with glioma.

The CDR3 region reads CASTEVRYGYTF. In nucleotides, the sequence is TGTGCCAGCACTGAGGTGAGGTATGGCTACACCTTC. Rearrangement joined TRBV6-1 to TRBJ1-2; the D gene is unclear. V loses 7 bases, J loses 5 bases, and the germline ends lie 11 bases apart. The germline V gene gives CDR1 as MNHNS and CDR2 as SASEGT. Taken from cysteine to phenylalanine, the CDR3 has 12 residues. Only the CDR3 part of the read is kept: 36 bases, read in frame from the first base.